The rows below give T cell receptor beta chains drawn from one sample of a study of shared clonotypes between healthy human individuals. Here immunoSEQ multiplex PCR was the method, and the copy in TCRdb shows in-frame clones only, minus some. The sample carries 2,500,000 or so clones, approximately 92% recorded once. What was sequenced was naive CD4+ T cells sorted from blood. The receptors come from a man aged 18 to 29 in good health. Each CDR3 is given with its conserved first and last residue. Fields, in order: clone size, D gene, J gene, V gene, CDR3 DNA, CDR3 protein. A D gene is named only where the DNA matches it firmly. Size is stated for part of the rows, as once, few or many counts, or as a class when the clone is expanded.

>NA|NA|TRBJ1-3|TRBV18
TGTGCCAGCTCATACACGGTGGGGGCAGATGGAAACACCATATATTTT
CASSYTVGADGNTIYF
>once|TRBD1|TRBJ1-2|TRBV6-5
TGTGCCAGCAGTTACTCCCTGACAGGGGGTTGGGCTGGCTACACCTTC
CASSYSLTGGWAGYTF
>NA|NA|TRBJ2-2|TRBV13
TGTGCCAGCAGCTTAGTAGAGAGTAACACCGGGGAGCTGTTTTTT
CASSLVESNTGELFF
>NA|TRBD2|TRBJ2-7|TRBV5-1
TGCGCCAGCAGCTTGCCTAGCGGGGGATACGAGCAGTACTTC
CASSLPSGGYEQYF
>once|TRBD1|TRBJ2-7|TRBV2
TGTGCCAGCGGGCGGCAGGGGGCGCGAGACGAGCAGTACTTC
CASGRQGARDEQYF
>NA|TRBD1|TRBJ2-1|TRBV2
TGTGCCAGCAGTGAGCAGCGGACAGGGGACAATGAGCAGTTCTTC
CASSEQRTGDNEQFF
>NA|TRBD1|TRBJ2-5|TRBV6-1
TGTGCCAGCAAAGGACAGGGCTTGGGGGAGACCCAGTACTTC
CASKGQGLGETQYF
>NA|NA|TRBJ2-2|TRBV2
TGTGCCAGCAGTGAAGGGCCGATCACCGGGGAGCTGTTTTTT
CASSEGPITGELFF
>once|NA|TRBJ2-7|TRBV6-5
TGTGCCAGCAGTTATAACAGCAACTACGAGCAGTACTTC
CASSYNSNYEQYF
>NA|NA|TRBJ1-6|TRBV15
TGTGCCACCAGCAGGGGGAGGAGTTCACCCCTCCACTTT
CATSRGRSSPLHF
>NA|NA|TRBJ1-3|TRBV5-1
TGCGCCAGCAGCTTTGGGGGAGAGCTCTCTGGAAACACCATATATTTT
CASSFGGELSGNTIYF
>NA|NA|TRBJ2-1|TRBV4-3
TGCGCCAGCAGCCAAGGAGAGCGGTACAATGAGCAGTTCTTC
CASSQGERYNEQFF
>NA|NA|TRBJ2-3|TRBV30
TGTGCCTGTCCCACGGGAGCAGATACGCAGTATTTT
CACPTGADTQYF
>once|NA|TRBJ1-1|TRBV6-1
TGTGCCAGCAGTGAAGGGGTAGTAAACACTGAAGCTTTCTTT
CASSEGVVNTEAFF
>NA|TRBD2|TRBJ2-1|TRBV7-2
TGTGCCAGCAGCCCGCCTAGCGGGAGGACCTACAATGAGCAGTTCTTC
CASSPPSGRTYNEQFF
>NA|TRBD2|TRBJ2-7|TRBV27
TGTGCCAGCAGTTTATCTCTAGCGGGAGGCCTCTCCTACGAGCAGTACTTC
CASSLSLAGGLSYEQYF
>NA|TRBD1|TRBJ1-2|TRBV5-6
TGTGCCAGCAGCTTGGGAGGGGACAGAGGCTATGGCTACACCTTC
CASSLGGDRGYGYTF
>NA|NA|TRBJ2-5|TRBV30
TGTGCCTGGAGTGTAGCCGGGGGAAAGACCCAGTACTTC
CAWSVAGGKTQYF
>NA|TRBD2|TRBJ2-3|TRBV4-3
TGCGCCAGCAGCCAAGGCGGGAGGGCAGATACGCAGTATTTT
CASSQGGRADTQYF
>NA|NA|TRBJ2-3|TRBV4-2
TGTGCCAGCAGCCAGGGCCCGGGGACAACAGATACGCAGTATTTT
CASSQGPGTTDTQYF
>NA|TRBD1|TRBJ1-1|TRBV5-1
TGCGCCAGCAGCTTGTATGAGGGGGCGAGGAACACTGAAGCTTTCTTT
CASSLYEGARNTEAFF
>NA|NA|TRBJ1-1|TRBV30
TGTGCCTGGAGTGTAGTGGGTGGGAACACTGAAGCTTTCTTT
CAWSVVGGNTEAFF
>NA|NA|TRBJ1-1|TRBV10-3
TGTGCCATCAGAGGGGTTGGGGCTGAAGCTTTCTTT
CAIRGVGAEAFF
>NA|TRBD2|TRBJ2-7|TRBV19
TGTGCCAGTAGTATGATGGGACTAGCGGGTGCCTACGAGCAGTACTTC
CASSMMGLAGAYEQYF
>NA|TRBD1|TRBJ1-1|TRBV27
TGTGCCAGCAGTTTATCGGACAGGGGACACGCTTTCTTT
CASSLSDRGHAFF
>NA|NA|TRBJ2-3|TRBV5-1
TGCGCCAGCAGCTTGAACCCTCTGACAGGCACAGATACGCAGTATTTT
CASSLNPLTGTDTQYF
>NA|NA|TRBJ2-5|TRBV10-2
TGCGCCAGCGGATGGGACTCCCAGGGGGAGACCCAGTACTTC
CASGWDSQGETQYF
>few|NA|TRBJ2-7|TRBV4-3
TGCGCCAGCAGCCTCAACTGGGGAACCGAGCAGTACTTC
CASSLNWGTEQYF
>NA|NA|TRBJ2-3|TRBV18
TGTGCCAGCTCACCGGCGAGCACAGATACGCAGTATTTT
CASSPASTDTQYF
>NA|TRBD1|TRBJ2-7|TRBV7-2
TGTGCCAGCAGGTATACCGGGACAGGGGGCGCGAGCCAGCAGTACTTC
CASRYTGTGGASQQYF
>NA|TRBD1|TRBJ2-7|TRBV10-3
TGTGCCATCAGCGACGACAGGGGATATACCTACGAGCAGTACTTC
CAISDDRGYTYEQYF
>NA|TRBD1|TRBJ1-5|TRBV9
TGTGCCAGCAGCGTAGATCCAGGGGGAGGTCAGCCCCAGCATTTT
CASSVDPGGGQPQHF
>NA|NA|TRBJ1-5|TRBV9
TGTGCCAGCAGCGTAGGCTGGGACGGTCCCCAGCATTTT
CASSVGWDGPQHF